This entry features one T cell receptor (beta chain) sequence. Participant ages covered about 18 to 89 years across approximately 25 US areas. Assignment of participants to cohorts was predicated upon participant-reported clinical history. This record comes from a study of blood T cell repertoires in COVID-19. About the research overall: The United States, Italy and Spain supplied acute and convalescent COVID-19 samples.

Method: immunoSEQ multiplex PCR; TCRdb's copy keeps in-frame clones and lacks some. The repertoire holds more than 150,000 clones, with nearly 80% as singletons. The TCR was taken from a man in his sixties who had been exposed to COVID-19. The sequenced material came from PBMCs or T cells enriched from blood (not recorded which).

Here the CDR3 DNA reads TGTGCCAGCAGCGTAGCCGGGACAGGGACCGGGGAGCTGTTTTTT. The encoded protein is CASSVAGTGTGELFF. J is TRBJ2-2 and V is TRBV9; 9 nucleotides line up with TRBD1. The CDR3 is 15 amino acids. The J segment lost 5 bases and the V segment lost 0 bases, leaving 2 bases of the junction unmatched. CDR1 and CDR2 from the germline V gene are SGDLS and YYNGEE.